These 24 T cell receptor beta chains originate from one sample sequenced in a study of shared clonotypes between healthy human individuals. The method was immunoSEQ multiplex PCR; TCRdb's version includes in-frame clones alone and lacks a portion of them. The table shows 800,000 to 1,200,000 clones, with about four fifths occurring only once. Sequencing used memory CD4+ T cells from PBMCs. Subset indicated: CD45RA-negative fraction. These receptors originate from a man aged 18 to 30 in good health. Some clones in this sample may be carry-over from other donors' samples.

This chain connects TRBV28 to TRBJ2-1, with 11 positions matching TRBD2. The V segment lost 2 bases and the J segment 8 bases; nucleotides outside the gene matches: 11. The CDR3 loop spans 17 amino acids. Germline CDR1 reads MDHEN; CDR2 reads SYDVKM. CDR3 nucleotide sequence: TGTGCCAGCAGTTTAGTTAGCGGGAGGGCCAGGTCCCATGAGCAGTTCTTC. Protein: CASSLVSGRARSHEQFF. Filled out from reference TRBV28 and TRBJ2-1, the complete variable domain reads DVKVTQSSRYLVKRTGEKVFLECVQDMDHENMFWYRQDPGLGLRLIYFSYDVKMKEKGDIPEGYSVSREKKERFSLILESASTNQTSMYLCASSLVSGRARSHEQFFGPGTRLTVL.

The chain has TRBV7-8 and TRBJ1-5; maybe TRBD1 (5 bases). CDR3 length: 14 amino acids. The germline CDR1 and CDR2 sequences are SGHVS and FQNEAQ. Trimming took off 5 bases at V and 5 bases at J, with 13 bases between the two ends. This CDR3 reads CASSPWDGDQPQHF. CDR3 DNA: TGTGCCAGCAGCCCCTGGGACGGGGATCAGCCCCAGCATTTT.

The chain employs TRBV7-6 and TRBJ2-1, with TRBD1 matching 7 bases. CDR3 length equals 13 residues. V lost 5 bases, J lost 9 bases, and 7 bases stayed unmatched. Germline CDR1 reads SGHVS; CDR2 reads FNYEAQ. The CDR3 here is CASSTRTGAEQFF. CDR3 in DNA: TGTGCCAGCAGCACCCGAACAGGGGCTGAGCAGTTCTTC.

On this clone: This likely traces to a read error, being one base from a far larger clone. Other nucleotide sequences from this sample produce the same CDR3. The chain joins TRBV7-3 to TRBJ1-1; tentatively, D is TRBD1 (5 bases). This CDR3 is built from 13 residues. Trimming removed 1 base from V and 4 bases from J, with 7 bases in between. Germline V gene sequence: CDR1 SGHTA, CDR2 FQGTGA. The DNA for the CDR3 is TGTGCCAGCAGCTTAAGGGGGGGCACTGAAGCTTTCTTT. Its translation: CASSLRGGTEAFF.

The chain is built from TRBV10-3 and TRBJ2-4; D possibly corresponds to TRBD2 (5 bases). Germline V gives CDR1 ENHRY, CDR2 SYGVKD. The CDR3 is 14 residues long. Between the trimmed V and J ends, which lost 11 bases and 0 bases, there was a span of 14 bases. This chain's CDR3 is CASTEDLAKNIQYF. CDR3 nucleotides: TGTGCCTCCACTGAGGACTTAGCCAAAAACATTCAGTACTTC.

The V and J genes are TRBV7-9 and TRBJ2-7; D perhaps matches TRBD2 (6 bases). V gave up 1 base and J gave up 5 bases, with 12 bases separating them. Germline CDR1 and CDR2: SEHNR and FQNEAQ (reference sequence). The CDR3 length is 14 residues. CDR3 in amino acids: CASSLGGRINEQYF. In DNA form, the CDR3 reads TGTGCCAGCAGCTTAGGTGGGAGGATCAACGAGCAGTACTTC.

The rearrangement uses TRBV2 and TRBJ2-2; possibly TRBD1 for D (5 bases). Germline V gene data show CDR1 as SNHLY and CDR2 as FYNNEI. With 6 bases removed from V and 2 bases from J, the gap between germline ends came to 10 bases. The length of the CDR3 is 14 residues. The DNA for the CDR3 is TGTGCCAGCAGGCCAGGGTATAACACCGGGGAGCTGTTTTTT. Translation: CASRPGYNTGELFF.

The chain has TRBV7-9 and TRBJ1-4; no clear D gene. The CDR3 runs to 14 residues. V was clipped by 5 bases and J by 5 bases, with 12 bases between them. Per germline, CDR1 SEHNR and CDR2 FQNEAQ (reference sequence). In DNA form, the CDR3 reads TGTGCCAGCAGCCAGCGGAGGAGCAATGAAAAACTGTTTTTT. Translation: CASSQRRSNEKLFF.

This clone was detected only a few times. The rearrangement joins TRBV4-3 to TRBJ2-2, with D possibly being TRBD2 (7 bases). V gave up 4 bases and J gave up 4 bases, with 16 bases separating them. Germline V gene data show CDR1 as LGHNA and CDR2 as YSLEER. This CDR3 comprises 16 residues. CDR3 bases: TGCGCCAGCAGCCCTCTGGGGGGGCGGGGCACCGGGGAGCTGTTTTTT. Translating it yields CASSPLGGRGTGELFF.

V usage is TRBV7-2 and J usage is TRBJ2-1, with 11 nucleotides matching TRBD2. V lost 5 bases, J lost 9 bases, and 6 bases stayed unmatched. Germline lookup yields CDR1 SGHTA and CDR2 FQGNSA. The CDR3 is 14 residues long. Written as DNA, the CDR3 is TGTGCCAGCAGCGGGGGACTAGCGGTGATTGAGCAGTTCTTC. Translated, it gives CASSGGLAVIEQFF.

V usage is TRBV28 and J usage is TRBJ2-3; D is perhaps TRBD1 or TRBD2 (5 bases each). The germline V gene encodes CDR1 MDHEN and CDR2 SYDVKM. The CDR3 spans 14 residues. Deletions cut 5 bases from V and 6 bases from J, with 15 bases between. The CDR3 region is CASSRTGTLDTQYF. CDR3 DNA sequence: TGTGCCAGCAGTAGAACCGGGACCCTCGATACGCAGTATTTT.

V is TRBV28 and J is TRBJ1-1; D gene uncertain. The CDR3 runs 14 residues. Germline assignment: CDR1 MDHEN and CDR2 SYDVKM. V gave up 1 base and J gave up 4 bases, with 10 bases separating them. CDR3 in DNA: TGTGCCAGCAGTTTATTCCCAGACCCCACTGAAGCTTTCTTT. Residues: CASSLFPDPTEAFF.

The chain couples TRBV6-5 to TRBJ1-2; TRBD1 matches 7 bases. The CDR3 is 14 amino acids. Trimming cost V 2 bases and J 8 bases; bases outside gene matches: 8. The germline V gene encodes CDR1 MNHEY and CDR2 SVGAGI. The CDR3 DNA reads as TGTGCCAGCAGTTACCATACAGGGGAAGGCGGCTACACCTTC. Its protein product is CASSYHTGEGGYTF.

V and J are TRBV28 and TRBJ1-1; D remains ambiguous. The V end lost 5 bases, the J end lost 1 base, and 14 bases lay between the germline ends. Germline CDR1 MDHEN, CDR2 SYDVKM. The CDR3 loop spans 15 amino acids. For the CDR3, the DNA is TGTGCCAGCAGTGAAGAAACAGTCGGGAACACTGAAGCTTTCTTT. This encodes CASSEETVGNTEAFF.

The chain uses TRBV28 and TRBJ1-4, with TRBD1 as a possible D gene (6 bases). From germline, CDR1 is MDHEN and CDR2 SYDVKM. This CDR3 contains 15 residues. V lost 3 bases, J lost 3 bases, and 11 bases lay in between. The CDR3 nucleotides read TGTGCCAGCAGTTTCGGGGGGGCGGCTAATGAAAAACTGTTTTTT. Encoded protein: CASSFGGAANEKLFF.

The chain uses TRBV2 and TRBJ1-2, with D perhaps TRBD1 (5 bases). The CDR3 contains 12 residues. The germline CDR1 and CDR2 sequences are SNHLY and FYNNEI. V lost 6 bases and J lost 4, with 9 bases in between. DNA of the CDR3: TGTGCCAGCAGGGGGGTGTCCTATGGCTACACCTTC. Amino acid sequence: CASRGVSYGYTF.

This chain joins TRBV11-3 and TRBJ2-7, with 9 bases identical to TRBD1. J lost 3 bases, V lost 1 base, and 4 bases had no gene match. The CDR3 length is 15 residues. The germline V gene encodes CDR1 SGHNT and CDR2 YENEEA. CDR3 in amino acids: CASSLGGTGLYEQYF. DNA of the CDR3: TGTGCCAGCAGCTTAGGCGGGACAGGGCTCTACGAGCAGTACTTC.

The chain combines TRBV28 with TRBJ2-1, with 12 bases fitting TRBD2. Germline loops: CDR1 MDHEN, CDR2 SYDVKM. This CDR3 spans 17 amino acids. V shed 4 bases and J 4 bases; nucleotides not matched to a gene: 8. The CDR3 is CASSSPLLAGGYNEQFF. The CDR3 DNA sequence: TGTGCCAGCAGTTCCCCTTTACTAGCGGGAGGTTACAATGAGCAGTTCTTC.

In this sample, this clone turned up a few times. The V call is TRBV5-1, the J call TRBJ1-1; no definite D call. From germline, CDR1 is SGHRS and CDR2 YFSETQ. This CDR3 region has 14 residues. Trimming took off 1 base at V and 3 bases at J, with 10 bases between the two ends. CDR3 amino acids: CASSLSGVYTEAFF. CDR3 DNA sequence: TGCGCCAGCAGCTTGTCTGGGGTGTACACTGAAGCTTTCTTT.

The chain couples TRBV7-8 to TRBJ1-1; 7 bases map to TRBD1. Germline CDR1 SGHVS, CDR2 FQNEAQ. This CDR3 comprises 16 residues. The V and J ends lost 1 base and 6 bases, in that order; junction bases with no gene match: 11. For the CDR3, the DNA is TGTGCCAGCAGCTTAGGGGCCAACAGGGGTTGGGCTGAAGCTTTCTTT. This encodes CASSLGANRGWAEAFF.

As concerns this clone: Other DNA sequences in the same sample also yield this CDR3. This chain connects TRBV5-1 to TRBJ2-1; D is perhaps TRBD2 (6 bases). Germline V gene lookup returns CDR1 SGHRS and CDR2 YFSETQ. V was cut by 4 bases and J by 4 bases, with 9 bases left in between. This CDR3 spans 13 amino acids. The CDR3 sequence is CASSAGLYNEQFF. The CDR3 coding sequence is TGCGCCAGCAGCGCGGGACTGTACAATGAGCAGTTCTTC.

This sequence joins TRBV18 and TRBJ1-2; 8 bases map to TRBD1. The V and J ends lost 3 bases and 3 bases, in that order; junction bases with no gene match: 6. CDR3 length: 15 residues. Per the germline V gene, CDR1 is KGHSH and CDR2 is LQKENI. The CDR3 nucleotides are TGTGCCAGCTCACCTAGGACAGGGAATGACTATGGCTACACCTTC. This codes for CASSPRTGNDYGYTF. Supplemented by reference TRBV18 and TRBJ1-2, the full variable domain reads NAGVMQNPRHLVRRRGQEARLRCSPMKGHSHVYWYRQLPEEGLKFMVYLQKENIIDESGMPKERFSAEFPKEGPSILRIQQVVRGDSAAYFCASSPRTGNDYGYTFGSGTRLTVV.

This clone was detected ten times or more. J is TRBJ2-3 and V is TRBV7-2, with 9 bases fitting TRBD2. Losses at the gene ends were 8 bases for V and 1 base for J; bases not matched to a gene: 10. Germline CDR1 SGHTA, CDR2 FQGNSA. This CDR3 has 16 residues. The CDR3 region is CASSGLASPGTDTQYF. For the CDR3, the DNA is TGTGCCAGCTCGGGACTAGCTTCTCCGGGCACAGATACGCAGTATTTT. Looking up the rest from reference TRBV7-2 and TRBJ2-3 gives the full variable domain: GAGVSQSPSNKVTEKGKDVELRCDPISGHTALYWYRQSLGQGLEFLIYFQGNSAPDKSGLPSDRFSAERTGGSVSTLTIQRTQQEDSAVYLCASSGLASPGTDTQYFGPGTRLTVL.

The chain is built from TRBV5-6 and TRBJ1-3; D unclear. The V and J ends lost 5 bases and 1 base respectively, with 7 bases between them. This CDR3 spans 13 amino acids. CDR1 and CDR2 (germline): SGHDT, YYEEEE. The CDR3 here is CASRKGSGNTIYF. The CDR3, as DNA: TGTGCCAGCAGAAAGGGATCTGGAAACACCATATATTTT.